This T cell receptor beta chain appears in the sequencing data of a study of blood T cell repertoires in COVID-19 (dated by TCRdb to the early 2020s). Looking at the study overall: The collaborator samples originated in the United States, Italy and Spain and spanned the acute and convalescent phases of COVID-19. HLA class I and class II types, where available, came from metadata supplied by the sample provider rather than from assay-based typing. The samples were drawn from the first 160 participants of the ongoing ImmuneRACE study and from 1,254 subjects provided by 6 global collaborators. Subjects who had been exposed to COVID-19, were actively infected with it, or had recovered from it provided the deeply sampled blood TCRbeta repertoires that made up the dataset. Nearly every sample came with metadata listing a de-identified subject ID, COVID-19 status, age in years and sex. The repertoires were released in a freely available public database intended as a resource for research on the immune response to SARS-CoV-2. The material from the prospective study consisted of cDNA or gDNA derived from T cells, B-cell-depleted T cells, or PBMCs.

The immunoSEQ Assay, a bias-controlled multiplex PCR, was used to amplify TCRbeta CDR3 regions from genomic DNA. Processing in the source paper ran as follows. Within the assay, amplification of reference gene primers was used to estimate how many nucleated cells each sample contained. Sequence reads were collapsed and filtered to measure the absolute abundance of every unique TCRbeta CDR3 rearrangement. For each sample, productive Simpson clonality was calculated by taking the square root of Simpson's diversity index across productive rearrangements. The table comes from immuneACCESS by way of TCRdb, which keeps in-frame sequences with V and J called. Part of the clones is missing from these tables; in studies checked, under half for an unresolved V gene and the rest for unknown reasons. The DNA was the basis for D and trimming; V, J and clone size are from that table. For this sample there are 330,000 or so clones; roughly 86% appear just once. The ten largest clonotypes hold 1% of the sample.

Participants in the prospective study were enrolled through a virtual design, were aged roughly 18 to 95 years, and lived in roughly 24 United States geographic areas. Cohort assignment in the prospective study relied on participant-reported clinical history from a screening survey and a study questionnaire. Exposed participants had been in contact with someone with a PCR-confirmed or clinician-diagnosed COVID-19 case within 2 weeks of study entry. In the prospective study, whole blood, serum and a nasopharyngeal or oropharyngeal swab were collected from each participant by mobile phlebotomists. Over a roughly 2-month period, participants in the prospective study had the option of providing additional blood draws and questionnaires. Prospective study blood samples were shipped either frozen or at room temperature before DNA extraction. Study-wide findings and limitations: The amount of clinical and demographic metadata varied by source and participant and was provided uncurated.

V has 1 base trimmed and J has 3 bases trimmed; junction bases matching no gene number 4. CDR1 MDHEN and CDR2 SYDVKM are derived from the germline V gene. The CDR3 holds 16 amino acids from the cysteine to the phenylalanine. Only the CDR3 region is kept as DNA, spanning 48 bases read in frame from base 1. Note on this clone: What this receptor recognizes is not known. The record has no base qualities; no much larger clone is one base away.

The sequenced sample was PBMCs or T cells enriched from blood (not recorded which). The sequence was obtained from a woman in her twenties or thirties who had been exposed to COVID-19. The chain is assembled from TRBV28 and TRBJ1-5, and 9 junction bases match TRBD1. The nucleotide sequence reads TGTGCCAGCAGTTTATATAGGGACAGGGTCAATCAGCCCCAGCATTTT. The translation is CASSLYRDRVNQPQHF.